This T cell receptor (beta chain) was identified during a study of T cell responses to AZD1222 COVID-19 vaccine. Using immunoSEQ multiplex PCR, the repertoire was profiled, and TCRdb retains in-frame clones only, with some absent. The sample yields 130,000 to 150,000 clones, less than 95% seen once. This CDR3 contains 17 residues. J gave up 1 base and V 0 bases, and 7 bases lay outside the gene matches. In germline, CDR1 is KGHSH, CDR2 LQKENI. On this clone itself: No antigen is known for it.

The study's findings and limits: Repertoire sampling was restricted to post-peak T cell response timepoints. Variant regions that are unmutated are reportedly the target of nearly half of spike-specific TCRs. Rises in breadth and depth of Spike-specific TCRs came after two AZD1222 doses.

The sample was peripheral blood, taken on day 0 of AZD1222 vaccination. This sequence joins TRBV18 and TRBJ2-3, with TRBD2 matching over 7 bases. The sequence was obtained from an adult in good health. CDR3 bases: TGTGCCAGCTCACCACCCTTATCGCTAGCGGGCACAGATACGCAGTATTTT. Its protein is CASSPPLSLAGTDTQYF.